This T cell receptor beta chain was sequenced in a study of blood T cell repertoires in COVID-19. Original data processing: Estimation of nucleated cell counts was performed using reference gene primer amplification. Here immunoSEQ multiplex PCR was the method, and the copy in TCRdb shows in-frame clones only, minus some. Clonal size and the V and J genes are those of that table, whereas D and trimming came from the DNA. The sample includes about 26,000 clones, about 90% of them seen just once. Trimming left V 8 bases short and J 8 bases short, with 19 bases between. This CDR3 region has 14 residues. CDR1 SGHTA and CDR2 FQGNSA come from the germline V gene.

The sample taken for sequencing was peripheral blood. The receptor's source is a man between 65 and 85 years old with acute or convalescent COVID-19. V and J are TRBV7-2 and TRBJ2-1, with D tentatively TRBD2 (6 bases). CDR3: CASEAGTYSDEQFF. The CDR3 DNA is TGTGCCAGCGAGGCGGGGACCTATAGCGATGAGCAGTTCTTC.